The 27 T cell receptor beta chains reported below all come from one sample, sequenced in a study of CD8 T cells in Susac syndrome. It was with random hexamers that about 0.45 to 1 ug RNA was reverse transcribed. TCRdb fed the immunoSEQ multiplex PCR reads into MiXCR, producing one record per CDR3 protein. The data contain about 250,000 distinct CDR3 sequences, 80% to 95% of them singletons. The material sequenced was CD4+ T cells from PBMCs. All receptors derive from a human donor with multiple sclerosis.

The count of this clonotype is one. This chain joins TRBV7-6 and TRBJ2-6; 8 bases are a match to TRBD1. Trimming at V came to 5 bases and at J to 0 bases, leaving 6 bases not matched to a gene. The CDR3 length is 17 residues. The germline V gene encodes CDR1 SGHVS and CDR2 FNYEAQ. The CDR3 here is CASSKGQARSGANVLTF. CDR3 coding DNA: TGTGCCAGCAGCAAGGGACAGGCCCGCTCTGGGGCCAACGTCCTGACTTTC. Looking up the rest from reference TRBV7-6 and TRBJ2-6 gives the full variable domain: GAGVSQSPRYKVTKRGQDVALRCDPISGHVSLYWYRQALGQGPEFLTYFNYEAQQDKSGLPNDRFSAERPEGSISTLTIQRTEQRDSAMYRCASSKGQARSGANVLTFGAGSRLTVL.

The rearrangement links TRBV24-1 to TRBJ2-5; TRBD2 might be the D (5 bases). Germline V gene data show CDR1 as KGHDR and CDR2 as SFDVKD. The CDR3 is made up of 16 amino acids. Trimming pared 1 base from V and 0 bases from J, leaving 11 bases between. The CDR3 reads CATSDFMPGYQETQYF. The CDR3 DNA sequence: TGTGCCACCAGTGATTTTATGCCGGGATACCAAGAGACCCAGTACTTC.

This clonotype has just a few counts. The chain uses TRBV20-1 and TRBJ2-7; D might be TRBD2 (6 bases). CDR3 size: 14 residues. V gave up 1 base and J gave up 3 bases, with 13 bases separating them. The germline V gene encodes CDR1 DFQATT and CDR2 SNEGSKA (reference sequence). The CDR3 DNA follows: TGCAGTGCTAGAGGCGGAGGGCTCCTCTACGAGCAGTACTTC. Encoded protein: CSARGGGLLYEQYF.

The CDR3 nucleotides read TGTGCCAGCAGCTCGAGGGCCTGGGATTCACCCCTCCACTTT. It is translated as CASSSRAWDSPLHF. The chain joins TRBV14 to TRBJ1-6; no definite D call. CDR1 is SGHDN, CDR2 FVKESK, per germline. Trimming took off 5 bases at V and 8 bases at J, with 13 bases between the two ends. The CDR3 runs to 14 residues. Based on the CDR3 plus reference TRBV14 and TRBJ1-6, the full variable domain is EAGVTQFPSHSVIEKGQTVTLRCDPISGHDNLYWYRRVMGKEIKFLLHFVKESKQDESGMPNNRFLAERTGGTYSTLKVQPAELEDSGVYFCASSSRAWDSPLHFGNGTRLTVT.

The chain carries TRBV12-3 or TRBV12-4 and TRBJ2-1, with TRBD1 identical over 11 bases. Losses at the gene ends were 6 bases for V and 4 bases for J; bases not matched to a gene: 8. The CDR3 has 16 residues. CDR3 in DNA: TGTGCCAGCAGCCCCACCGGGACAGGGGGTTACAATGAGCAGTTCTTC. Protein sequence: CASSPTGTGGYNEQFF.

This clonotype came up once. The chain joins TRBV5-4 to TRBJ2-5; possibly TRBD2 for D (5 bases). Between the trimmed V and J ends, which lost 0 bases and 4 bases, there was a span of 7 bases. The germline V gene encodes CDR1 SGHNT and CDR2 YYREEE (reference sequence). CDR3 length: 13 residues. CDR3 in amino acids: CASSLAEVETQYF. The CDR3 DNA reads TGTGCCAGCAGCTTGGCGGAGGTAGAGACCCAGTACTTC. Looking up the rest from reference TRBV5-4 and TRBJ2-5 gives the full variable domain: ETGVTQSPTHLIKTRGQQVTLRCSSQSGHNTVSWYQQALGQGPQFIFQYYREEENGRGNFPPRFSGLQFPNYSSELNVNALELDDSALYLCASSLAEVETQYFGPGTRLLVL.

This chain links TRBV25-1 with TRBJ2-5, with unresolved D. The CDR3 covers 15 residues. Germline CDR1 reads MGHDK; CDR2 reads SYGVNS. V gave up 1 base and J gave up 1 base, with 10 bases separating them. CDR3 sequence (DNA): TGTGCCAGCAGTGAATTTGGCCAGGCCCAAGAGACCCAGTACTTC. Translating gives CASSEFGQAQETQYF.

This chain joins TRBV29-1 and TRBJ1-2, with D possibly being TRBD1 (5 bases). V was trimmed by 6 bases and J by 3 bases, leaving 14 bases between them. The CDR3 runs to 13 residues. Germline values: CDR1 SQVTM, CDR2 ANQGSEA. The CDR3 sequence: CSVARGTDYGYTF. The DNA of the CDR3 is TGCAGCGTAGCTCGCGGGACGGACTATGGCTACACCTTC.

The genes are TRBV20-1 and TRBJ2-5; weak D call: TRBD1 (7 bases). V gave up 4 bases and J gave up 1 base, with 19 bases separating them. The germline CDR1 and CDR2 sequences are DFQATT and SNEGSKA (reference sequence). This CDR3 comprises 16 residues. The CDR3 is CSATRRDRALQETQYF. Written as DNA, the CDR3 is TGCAGTGCTACCCGGCGGGACAGAGCCCTCCAAGAGACCCAGTACTTC.

The chain couples TRBV15 to TRBJ2-2; TRBD1 agrees at 7 bases. The length of the CDR3 is 14 residues. V gave up 0 bases and J gave up 9 bases; unmatched junction bases: 4. Germline CDR1 LNHNV, CDR2 YYDKDF (reference sequence). CDR3 coding DNA: TGTGCCACCAGCAGAGATCAAGGGGGCAGGGAGCTGTTTTTT. It encodes CATSRDQGGRELFF. Using reference TRBV15 and TRBJ2-2 for the parts outside the CDR3, the full variable domain is DAMVIQNPRYQVTQFGKPVTLSCSQTLNHNVMYWYQQKSSQAPKLLFHYYDKDFNNEADTPDNFQSRRPNTSFCFLDIRSPGLGDTAMYLCATSRDQGGRELFFGEGSRLTVL.

The chain couples TRBV29-1 to TRBJ2-3, with D maybe TRBD1 (6 bases). The CDR3 runs to 13 residues. Germline CDR1 and CDR2: SQVTM and ANQGSEA. Between the trimmed V and J ends, which lost 5 bases and 4 bases, there was a span of 13 bases. For the CDR3, the DNA is TGCAGCGTTATAACAGGGAGTCCAGATACGCAGTATTTT. Encoded protein: CSVITGSPDTQYF.

V is TRBV10-3 and J is TRBJ1-5; D is uncertain. With 2 bases removed from V and 10 bases from J, the gap between germline ends came to 12 bases. CDR3 size: 13 residues. Germline V lookup: CDR1 ENHRY, CDR2 SYGVKD. CDR3 bases: TGTGCCATCAGTGAGGAGGGCTTCAGCCCCCAGCATTTT. Translation: CAISEEGFSPQHF.

The chain combines TRBV30 with TRBJ2-1; TRBD2 aligns across 15 bases. Germline V lookup: CDR1 GTSNPN, CDR2 SVGIG (reference sequence). The CDR3 is made up of 16 amino acids. J was trimmed by 10 bases and V by 6 bases; bases with no gene match: 13. The DNA of the CDR3 is TGTGCCTGCAACTTGGGACTAGCGGGAGGTCATCCCGAGCAGTTCTTC. Amino acids: CACNLGLAGGHPEQFF.

The chain has TRBV4-2 and TRBJ2-1, with D maybe TRBD2 (5 bases). The CDR3 has 15 residues. The germline V gene encodes CDR1 LGHNA and CDR2 YNFKEQ. V dropped 1 base and J dropped 5 bases, with 12 bases sitting between them. CDR3 region: CASSQVGAENNEQFF. The CDR3 DNA is TGTGCCAGCAGCCAAGTGGGAGCCGAAAACAATGAGCAGTTCTTC.

This chain joins TRBV28 and TRBJ2-1; D gene unclear. CDR1 is MDHEN and CDR2 is SYDVKM in the germline V gene. V was clipped by 3 bases and J by 9 bases, with 9 bases between them. The CDR3 contains 12 residues. This CDR3 reads CASSFGLVEQFF. Here the CDR3 DNA reads TGTGCCAGCAGTTTCGGTCTTGTTGAGCAGTTCTTC. The full variable domain, rest sourced from reference TRBV28 and TRBJ2-1, is DVKVTQSSRYLVKRTGEKVFLECVQDMDHENMFWYRQDPGLGLRLIYFSYDVKMKEKGDIPEGYSVSREKKERFSLILESASTNQTSMYLCASSFGLVEQFFGPGTRLTVL.

The V gene is TRBV3-1, the J gene TRBJ1-2, with D possibly TRBD1 on 5 matching bases. With 5 bases removed from V and 4 bases from J, the gap between germline ends came to 14 bases. The CDR3 contains 14 residues. Germline CDR1 reads LGHDT; CDR2 reads YNNKEL (reference sequence). The CDR3 DNA follows: TGTGCCAGCAGCTCGCAGGGAGGCGGCTATGGCTACACCTTC. Translated, it gives CASSSQGGGYGYTF.

CDR3 in amino acids: CASSGGRSSNQPQHF. Here the CDR3 DNA reads TGTGCCAGCAGTGGGGGACGGTCTAGCAATCAGCCCCAGCATTTT. This chain uses TRBV12-3 or TRBV12-4 with TRBJ1-5; D is perhaps TRBD1 (5 bases). Trimming pared 5 bases from V and 0 bases from J, leaving 11 bases between. The CDR3 runs 15 residues.

The rearrangement uses TRBV30 and TRBJ2-3; either TRBD1 or TRBD2 may fit D (5 bases each). This CDR3 has 15 residues. The V end was cut by 4 bases, the J end by 1 base, with 15 bases between. Germline values: CDR1 GTSNPN, CDR2 SVGIG (reference sequence). This CDR3 reads CAWTSREGRTDTQYF. In DNA, the CDR3 is TGTGCCTGGACCTCCCGAGAGGGGCGCACAGATACGCAGTATTTT.

V usage is TRBV5-1 and J usage is TRBJ1-1; D unresolved. Trimming took off 3 bases at V and 10 bases at J, with 10 bases between the two ends. Germline values: CDR1 SGHRS, CDR2 YFSETQ. This CDR3 has 11 residues. The CDR3 here is CASSSSSAAFF. CDR3 nucleotides: TGCGCCAGCAGCTCGTCCTCCGCAGCTTTCTTT.

The chain employs TRBV6-2 or TRBV6-3 and TRBJ1-1; perhaps TRBD1 as D (5 bases). The CDR3 extends over 12 amino acids. Germline V gene lookup returns CDR1 MNHEY and CDR2 SVGEGT. V was shortened by 6 bases and J by 10 bases, with 15 bases between the two germline ends. CDR3 residues: CASRNEAGRAFF. The CDR3 DNA follows: TGTGCCAGCAGAAACGAGGCAGGGCGAGCTTTCTTT.

The chain links TRBV6-1 to TRBJ1-3, with a possible D match to TRBD1 (6 bases). The CDR3 covers 17 residues. Trimming cost V 6 bases and J 0 bases, with 18 bases left between them. The germline V gene encodes CDR1 MNHNS and CDR2 SASEGT. The CDR3 nucleotides read TGTGCCAGCAGACCGTTCGGGGGCGCGAACTCTGGAAACACCATATATTTT. Amino acid sequence: CASRPFGGANSGNTIYF.

The J gene is TRBJ2-5, the V gene TRBV5-1; 7 positions agree with TRBD1. With 4 bases clipped from V and 5 bases from J, the junction kept 5 bases outside the gene matches. Germline loops: CDR1 SGHRS, CDR2 YFSETQ. This CDR3 has 13 amino acids. CDR3 in DNA: TGCGCCAGCAGCCCGGGGACAGCGGAGACCCAGTACTTC. It encodes CASSPGTAETQYF. Combining the CDR3 with reference TRBV5-1 and TRBJ2-5 gives the whole variable domain KAGVTQTPRYLIKTRGQQVTLSCSPISGHRSVSWYQQTPGQGLQFLFEYFSETQRNKGNFPGRFSGRQFSNSRSEMNVSTLELGDSALYLCASSPGTAETQYFGPGTRLLVL.

This sequence joins TRBV20-1 and TRBJ1-6; tentatively, D is TRBD1 (6 bases). CDR1 is DFQATT and CDR2 is SNEGSKA in the germline V gene (reference sequence). The CDR3 sequence is 13 residues long. Trimming stripped 2 bases from V and 7 bases from J, with 9 bases between. The CDR3 DNA reads TGCAGTGCTAGATCAGGGGTGAATTCACCCCTCCACTTT. The encoded protein is CSARSGVNSPLHF.

The rearrangement joins TRBV12-3 or TRBV12-4 to TRBJ2-6; 7 nucleotides align to TRBD2. The CDR3 length is 17 residues. V was clipped by 4 bases and J by 0 bases; unmatched bases: 6. The CDR3 is CASSWQGGGSGANVLTF. CDR3 nucleotides: TGTGCCAGCAGTTGGCAGGGCGGGGGCTCTGGGGCCAACGTCCTGACTTTC.

In its sample, this clonotype was seen once. The chain recombines TRBV12-3 or TRBV12-4 with TRBJ2-4; the D gene is possibly TRBD2 (5 bases). The V gene lost 5 bases and the J gene lost 8 bases, with 19 bases spanning the gap. This CDR3 comprises 15 residues. Here the CDR3 DNA reads TGTGCCAGCAGTAACACTAGGGCGGCAGCTGACATTCAGTACTTC. This translates into CASSNTRAAADIQYF.

V usage is TRBV19 and J usage is TRBJ1-2; no clear D gene. From germline, CDR1 is LNHDA and CDR2 SQIVND (reference sequence). The CDR3 length is 13 residues. V shed 1 base and J shed 6 bases, with 9 bases lying between them. CDR3 sequence: CASSIGKGNGYTF. The CDR3 DNA reads TGTGCCAGTAGTATAGGCAAGGGTAATGGCTACACCTTC.

The CDR3 sequence is CSARERGRGNTIYF. The CDR3 DNA is TGCAGTGCTAGAGAACGGGGCAGGGGCAACACCATATATTTT. The rearrangement joins TRBV20-1 to TRBJ1-3; weak D call: TRBD1 (6 bases). V was trimmed by 0 bases and J by 7 bases, leaving 13 bases between them. This CDR3 region has 14 residues. The V gene's germline CDR1 is DFQATT and CDR2 SNEGSKA (reference sequence).